Below, one TCR beta chain is given with its context. In its sample, this clone was seen many times. No cognate antigen has been identified for it. No quality values exist for individual bases; no much larger clone is one base distant. In the prospective study, participants were about 18 to 95 years old, resided in 24 geographic areas of the United States, and were enrolled through a virtual design. In the prospective study, cohorts were assigned on the basis of participant-reported clinical history obtained from a screening survey and a study questionnaire. Recovered participants in ImmuneRACE Cohort 3 were defined by two consecutive negative NP/OP PCR tests, clearance by a healthcare professional, or resolution of symptoms. In the prospective study, whole blood, serum and a nasopharyngeal or oropharyngeal swab were collected from each participant by mobile phlebotomists. Additional blood draws and questionnaires over an approximately two-month period could optionally be provided by prospective study participants. Prospective study blood samples were shipped either frozen or at room temperature before DNA extraction.

The immunoSEQ Assay, a bias-controlled multiplex PCR, was used to amplify TCRbeta CDR3 regions from genomic DNA. Turning to the authors' computational methods: The number of nucleated cells in each sample was estimated from the amplification of reference gene primers within the assay. Sequence reads were collapsed and filtered to measure the absolute abundance of every unique TCRbeta CDR3 rearrangement. For each sample, productive Simpson clonality was calculated as the square root of Simpson's diversity index across productive rearrangements. This is the immuneACCESS table as TCRdb keeps it, with only in-frame sequences that have V and J called. A part of the clones is gone; compared with another copy, unresolved V genes explain less than half, and the rest is unexplained. Clone size and the V and J calls come from that table; the DNA yielded D and trimming. The sample table holds approximately 250,000 clones, of which over 75% were seen once. Around 0.9% of the sample goes to the ten largest clones.

The record originates from a study of blood T cell repertoires in COVID-19 (dated by TCRdb to 2018 to 2020). Some background on the complete study: The collaborator samples originated in the United States, Italy and Spain and spanned the acute and convalescent phases of COVID-19. The dataset comprised deeply sampled blood TCRbeta repertoires from subjects exposed to, actively infected with, or recovered from COVID-19. Samples came from the ongoing ImmuneRACE study (first 160 participants) plus 1,254 subjects from 6 global collaborators. Sample metadata almost always included a de-identified subject ID, COVID-19 status, age in years and sex. The prospective study material was composed of cDNA or gDNA derived from T cells, B-cell-depleted T cells, or PBMCs. Where available, HLA class I and class II types were obtained from metadata supplied by the sample provider rather than from assay-based typing. The repertoires were released in a freely available public database meant as a resource for research on the immune response to SARS-CoV-2. Here is what the overall study found, with its caveats: The amount of clinical and demographic metadata varied by source and participant and was provided uncurated.

The CDR3 numbers 14 residues from cysteine through phenylalanine. Left in the record is the CDR3 DNA by itself, 42 bases read in frame from the first base. CDR1 LNHDA and CDR2 SQIVND are derived from the germline V gene (reference sequence). The germline ends are 17 bases apart after V is trimmed by 5 bases and J by 6 bases. This receptor was identified in a young woman who had recovered from COVID-19. Recombination joined TRBV19 with TRBJ2-7; 7 matching bases give a weak D call of TRBD2. Sequencing used PBMCs or T cells enriched from blood (not recorded which). The DNA is TGTGCCAGTAGTCCGGGAGGACAGCTTGTCGAGCAGTACTTC. Translated, it gives CASSPGGQLVEQYF.